This TCR beta chain appears in the sequencing data of a study of read filtering for tumor transcriptome and immune sequencing (dated by TCRdb to 2020 to 2022). About the full investigation: The cohort consisted of under 20 male and around 15 female patients, with a mean age of roughly 66 years and an age range of roughly 45 to 90. Under revised international staging, about 8 patients fell into R-ISS I, around 15 into R-ISS II and more than five into R-ISS III. After DNase treatment, whole-transcriptome libraries were prepared with the TruSeq RNA Access Library Prep Kit. TCR-region mapped reads per sample ranged from about 4.05 to 11 million with IR-seq versus only roughly 75 to 1273 with RNA-seq. Using the same bone marrow samples, the study compared TCR repertoires obtained by targeted immune repertoire sequencing with those obtained by bulk whole-transcriptome sequencing. A main aim was a read-filtering strategy for immune repertoire data, specifically whether clonotypes supported by a single read should be removed. On the study overall, not on this receptor specifically: The correlation between IR-seq and RNA-seq shared clonotype proportions was increased by removal of single-read clonotypes. Single-read clonotypes made up about 80% of clonotypes but only 3.5% to 4.5% of total reads in IR-seq, compared with around 70% of clonotypes and around 41% of reads in RNA-seq. Rather than purified T cells, the sorted CD138-negative fraction was a mixed bone marrow immune population. Compared with RNA-seq, IR-seq captured clonotypes at much greater depth and more reliably, and a smaller IR-seq throughput was enough to identify most of the shared clonotypes.

TCR libraries were constructed from roughly 380 ng RNA using the Immunoverse kit, and molecular barcoded adaptors covering alpha/delta and beta/gamma chains were employed. TCR library preparation was performed with the same RNA that was used for transcriptome sequencing. Sequencing of the TCR libraries was done on an Illumina HiSeq 4000 with 2 x 150 cycles. Processing in the source paper ran as follows. TCR reads were aligned to human V, D, J and C references and assembled into CDR3 clonotypes with MiXCR, including quality filtering and error correction. Clonotype counts and gene usage diversity were analyzed with the tcR package in R. For inspection of raw mapping reads, RNA-seq reads were mapped by STAR aligner version 2.5.3a onto GRCh37 of the human genome. IR-seq fastq files were randomly downsampled with Seqtk 1.3 to test the effect of sequencing depth on detected clonotypes. In-frame beta chains were kept once TCRdb had trimmed the public reads at Q25 with fastp and called clones with MiXCR. Merged by CDR3 protein, the rows form single entries marked with the most common genes and DNA. TCRdb's processing, not the study's, gives the V and J calls here. Counted in this sample were about 130,000 distinct CDR3 sequences; 10% to 15% of them appeared once. Roughly 11% of the sample lies in the top ten.

Every patient had bone marrow sampled at the time of active disease. Ficoll-Hypaque density gradient centrifugation was used to isolate the bone marrow mononuclear cells. Myeloma plasma cells were removed and CD138-negative cells were collected by negative selection after labeling with CD138 magnetic microbeads on a MACS separator. The purity of the isolated cells was checked by flow cytometry with CD138 antibodies on an Attune NxT. TRIzol reagent was used to extract total RNA, and a NanoDrop spectrophotometer was used to quantify the extracted RNA. For each patient, paired RNA-seq and IR-seq were run on the CD138-negative bone marrow sample from that patient. For this clonotype: The antigen it binds to is not known. A much larger clone lies one base from this, so it may be a read error. The conserved phenylalanine or tryptophan normally closing the CDR3 is absent here, so this likely arose from a read error.

The CDR3 totals 13 residues, both ends included. Only the CDR3 DNA is retained, 39 bases long and in frame from the first base. CDR1 and CDR2, per the germline V gene, are SQVTM and ANQGSEA. Trimmed from V: 4 bases; trimmed from J: 5 bases; junction bases lacking a gene match: 7. The receptor chain draws on TRBV29-1 and TRBJ2-5; 7 bases in the junction line up with TRBD1. Sequences were obtained from a population of CD138-negative cells sorted from bone marrow. The meaning of the sample's cell subset or site label: bone marrow mononuclear cells depleted of CD138+ plasma/myeloma cells by negative magnetic selection. The receptor was derived from a donor over 35 with multiple myeloma. The CDR3 loop reads CSVGRQGLETQYL. The sequenced DNA is TGCAGCGTTGGAAGACAGGGTTTGGAGACCCAGTACCTC.